The clone carrying this T cell receptor (beta chain) is medium-sized within its sample. The sample is drawn from a study of blood T cell repertoires in COVID-19. Study information: The United States, Italy and Spain supplied acute and convalescent COVID-19 samples. Nucleic acid was either cDNA or gDNA, and it came from T cells, B-cell-depleted T cells, or PBMCs.

In the original workflow: Nucleated cell counts were estimated from reference gene primer amplification. Sequencing was performed with immunoSEQ multiplex PCR; in TCRdb, only in-frame clones are kept and a portion is missing. V and J calls and clone size are as listed in that table; D and trimming were resolved from the DNA. The table has roughly 8,700 clones, around 88% seen once. The source of this sequence is a human donor with active COVID-19. The donor label of this sample is uncertain. Material for sequencing was peripheral blood.

The CDR3 bases are TGTGCCAGCAGCCCCGGAGCGGGGGACGCCTACAATGAGCAGTTCTTC. This sequence encodes CASSPGAGDAYNEQFF. V usage is TRBV3-1 (or the pseudogene TRBV3-2) and J usage is TRBJ2-1, with 8 bases matching TRBD2. Trimming cost V 4 bases and J 2 bases; bases outside gene matches: 7. CDR3 size: 16 residues. CDR1 and CDR2 from the germline V gene are LGHDT and YNNKEL (reference sequence).